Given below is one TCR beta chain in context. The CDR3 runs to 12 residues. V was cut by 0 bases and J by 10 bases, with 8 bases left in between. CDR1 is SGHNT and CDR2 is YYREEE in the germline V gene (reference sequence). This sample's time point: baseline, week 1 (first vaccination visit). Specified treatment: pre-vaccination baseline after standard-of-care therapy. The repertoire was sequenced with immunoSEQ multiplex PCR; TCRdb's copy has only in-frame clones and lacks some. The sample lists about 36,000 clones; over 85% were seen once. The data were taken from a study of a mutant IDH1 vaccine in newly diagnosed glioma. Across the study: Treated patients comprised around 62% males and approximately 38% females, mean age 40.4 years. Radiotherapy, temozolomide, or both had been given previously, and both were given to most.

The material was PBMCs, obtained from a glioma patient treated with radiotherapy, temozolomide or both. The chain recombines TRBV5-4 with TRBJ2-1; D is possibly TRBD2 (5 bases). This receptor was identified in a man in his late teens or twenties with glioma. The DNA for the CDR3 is TGTGCCAGCAGCTTGGCCGAGCGGGAGCAGTTCTTC. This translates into CASSLAEREQFF.